A selection of T cell receptor beta chains follows, all from one sample in a study of cytomegalovirus exposure and HLA in healthy donors. Clones were read by immunoSEQ multiplex PCR, and TCRdb kept only the in-frame ones, dropping some. The sample carries about 87,000 clones, roughly 72% recorded once. The source material was PBMCs. These receptors all stem from a man aged 30 to 39 in good health and CMV-seropositive. CDR3s include the opening cysteine and the closing phenylalanine or tryptophan. D genes are given only for firm matches. Clone sizes are given selectively: once, few, many, or a class where the clone is expanded.

few	TRBV6-1	.	TRBJ2-5	TGTGCCAGCAGTGAAGCCGGAACAGAAGAGACCCAGTACTTC	CASSEAGTEETQYF
.	TRBV6-1	TRBD1	TRBJ1-6	TGTGCCAGCAGGGGGGACAGGTATAATTCACCCCTCCACTTT	CASRGDRYNSPLHF
.	TRBV9	TRBD2	TRBJ2-7	TGTGCCAGCAGCGCCCTAGCGGGGGGTCTAGGCTGGGGCGAGCAGTACTTC	CASSALAGGLGWGEQYF
.	TRBV6-5	.	TRBJ1-2	TGTGCCAGCAGTTACTTACCGCGGGGTCTCTCTGGCTACACCTTC	CASSYLPRGLSGYTF
.	TRBV10-1	TRBD1	TRBJ1-1	TGCGCCAGCAGTGAATTTGGGGACAGGGGGCTCCGGAACACTGAAGCTTTCTTT	CASSEFGDRGLRNTEAFF
.	TRBV29-1	.	TRBJ1-5	TGCAGCGTCGGAGAATTGGATCAGCCCCAGCATTTT	CSVGELDQPQHF
.	TRBV11-2	TRBD1	TRBJ1-6	TGTGCCAGCAGCTTAGAAACAGGGGGCAATTCACCCCTCCACTTT	CASSLETGGNSPLHF
medium-sized	TRBV10-2	.	TRBJ2-1	TGCGCCAGCAGTGAGTCGACTAGTGCGAATGAGCAGTTCTTC	CASSESTSANEQFF
once	TRBV28	.	TRBJ1-5	TGTGCCAGCAGTCCTAGGGGGATTCAGCCCCAGCATTTT	CASSPRGIQPQHF
once	TRBV10-2	.	TRBJ2-5	TGCGCCAGCAGTGAGTCGTGGGGCCGGCAAACCCAGTACTTC	CASSESWGRQTQYF
once	TRBV30	.	TRBJ2-7	TGTGCCTGGAGTGTACCACAGCAGAACTGGGTGTACGAGCAGTACTTC	CAWSVPQQNWVYEQYF
few	TRBV7-3	TRBD2	TRBJ2-3	TGTGCCAGCAGCTTCCTCGCGGGAGGAGGCCGGAGCGATACGCAGTATTTT	CASSFLAGGGRSDTQYF
.	TRBV28	TRBD2	TRBJ2-7	TGTGCCAGCAGTTTCCCTCCTACTAGCGGGGGCTCCTACGAGCAGTACTTC	CASSFPPTSGGSYEQYF
.	TRBV6-5	TRBD1	TRBJ2-7	TGTGCCAGCAGCTCTGGGACAGCCGGTTACGAGCAGTACTTC	CASSSGTAGYEQYF
.	TRBV9	.	TRBJ1-1	TGTGCCAGCAGCGTAGAGGGGGAAGGGTACACTGAAGCTTTCTTT	CASSVEGEGYTEAFF
few	TRBV6-4	TRBD2	TRBJ2-3	TGTGCCAGCAGTGACTCTAGCGGGGGGCAAGATACGCAGTATTTT	CASSDSSGGQDTQYF
.	TRBV6-5	.	TRBJ2-7	TGTGCCAGCAGTTACGGCCGGGGTTCCCACTCCTACGAGCAGTACTTC	CASSYGRGSHSYEQYF
.	TRBV5-6	TRBD1	TRBJ1-6	TGTGCCAGCAGCTTGGCCGTCAGGGGGCCTAATTCACCCCTCCACTTT	CASSLAVRGPNSPLHF
.	TRBV5-8	TRBD1	TRBJ1-5	TGTGCCAGCAGCCGCGGACAGGGGGGTCAGCCCCAGCATTTT	CASSRGQGGQPQHF
.	TRBV15	.	TRBJ2-3	TGTGCCACCAGCAGAGACAGCGCTCGGGACAAAGACACAGATACGCAGTATTTT	CATSRDSARDKDTDTQYF
.	TRBV6-5	TRBD2	TRBJ2-1	TGTGCCTGCGGGGGGGACAGCTCCTACAATGAGCAGTTCTTC	CACGGDSSYNEQFF
.	TRBV7-2	.	TRBJ1-1	TGTGCCAGCAGCTTACCATACGTAACACCCTCAAACACTGAAGCTTTCTTT	CASSLPYVTPSNTEAFF
.	TRBV28	TRBD2	TRBJ2-5	TGTGCCAGCAGTCTTCCTAGGACTAGTCGGGAAGAGACCCAGTACTTC	CASSLPRTSREETQYF
.	TRBV10-3	.	TRBJ2-7	TGTGCCATCAGTGAGTTAGGGGACGAGCAGTACTTC	CAISELGDEQYF
.	TRBV6-1	.	TRBJ1-1	TGTGCCAGCAGTAGGAGGGATTGGGAAGCTTTCTTT	CASSRRDWEAFF
.	TRBV6-5	.	TRBJ1-5	TGTGCCAGCAGTTATTCTGAGGGTCAGCCCCAGCATTTT	CASSYSEGQPQHF
.	TRBV11-2	.	TRBJ1-2	TGTGCCAGCAGCTTAGAACCGGCGGGGTATGGCTACACCTTC	CASSLEPAGYGYTF
.	TRBV4-1	.	TRBJ1-5	TGCGCCAGCAGCCAGGGGAGGGACATAGGCAATCAGCCCCAGCATTTT	CASSQGRDIGNQPQHF
.	TRBV6-4	TRBD2	TRBJ2-3	TGTGCCAGCAGTCGGAGCGGGGGGGCCTCAGATACGCAGTATTTT	CASSRSGGASDTQYF
.	TRBV28	.	TRBJ1-5	.	CASSFGSGPQHF
.	TRBV2	.	TRBJ1-2	TGTGCCAGCAGTGAAGAACGAAACGGTCAGGGCTACCCCTTC	CASSEERNGQGYPF
.	TRBV7-9	TRBD1	TRBJ1-2	TGTGCCAGCAGCTTCATGGACAGGCCTGTCTACTATGGCTACACCTTC	CASSFMDRPVYYGYTF
once	TRBV29-1	.	TRBJ1-4	TGCAGCGTTGAAGATCCGTTGGGGGGGAGTGAAAAACTGTTTTTT	CSVEDPLGGSEKLFF
.	TRBV5-1	.	TRBJ2-1	TGCGCCAGCAGCTTGGCCGTTGAGACTCAGTTCTTC	CASSLAVETQFF